Shown below are 22 T cell receptor beta chains from a single sample sequenced in a study of shared clonotypes between healthy human individuals (TCRdb year 2020). Library generation was performed with the immunoSEQ multiplex PCR assay. TCRdb provides this immuneACCESS table in a form limited to in-frame rearrangements. Some clones are lacking; in checked studies, under half of them reflect an unresolved V gene, and why the rest are absent is not known. This sample is represented by roughly 1,600,000 clones; just under 99% of them were singletons. The ten top clones hold about 0.4% of the sample. The sequenced sample was naive CD4+ T cells sorted from blood. This sample's cell subset or site label indicates: CD45RA+ positively selected. The receptors here all came from a man aged 25 to 40 in good health.

V gene TRBV7-3 combines with J gene TRBJ1-1, with TRBD1 as a possible D gene (5 bases). The V end lost 6 bases, the J end lost 3 bases, and 17 bases lay between the germline ends. The CDR3 length is 15 residues. The germline gives CDR1 SGHTA, CDR2 FQGTGA. CDR3: CASRHAGSRDTEAFF. The CDR3 DNA reads TGTGCCAGCAGACACGCAGGGAGTAGGGACACTGAAGCTTTCTTT.

V and J are TRBV30 and TRBJ2-3, with TRBD2 identical over 11 bases. The CDR3 consists of 15 residues. J gave up 4 bases and V 5 bases, and 8 bases lay outside the gene matches. The germline V gene has CDR1 GTSNPN and CDR2 SVGIG (reference sequence). Here the CDR3 DNA reads TGTGCCTGGGCGACATCTAGCGGGAGGTCAGATACGCAGTATTTT. Protein product: CAWATSSGRSDTQYF.

J is TRBJ2-3 and V is TRBV13, with 10 bases aligning to TRBD2. The CDR3 loop spans 15 amino acids. Germline V gene sequence: CDR1 PRHDT, CDR2 FYEKMQ (reference sequence). The ends lost 5 bases at V and 3 bases at J; junction bases unmatched: 5. The CDR3 loop is CASSLLAGATDTQYF. The CDR3, as DNA: TGTGCCAGCAGCCTGCTAGCGGGAGCGACAGATACGCAGTATTTT. Based on the CDR3 plus reference TRBV13 and TRBJ2-3, the full variable domain is AAGVIQSPRHLIKEKRETATLKCYPIPRHDTVYWYQQGPGQDPQFLISFYEKMQSDKGSIPDRFSAQQFSDYHSELNMSSLELGDSALYFCASSLLAGATDTQYFGPGTRLTVL.

This rearrangement joins TRBV6-5 to TRBJ2-2; maybe TRBD1 (6 bases). CDR3 size: 15 residues. The V end was cut by 5 bases, the J end by 0 bases, with 10 bases between. The germline gives CDR1 MNHEY, CDR2 SVGAGI. The CDR3 loop reads CASSRGGTNTGELFF. As DNA, the CDR3 is TGTGCCAGCAGTCGTGGGGGCACGAACACCGGGGAGCTGTTTTTT.

The genes are TRBV9 and TRBJ2-7; D unresolved. V was cut by 3 bases and J by 0 bases, with 10 bases left in between. This CDR3 comprises 14 residues. Germline assignment: CDR1 SGDLS and CDR2 YYNGEE. This CDR3 reads CASSDQPISYEQYF. DNA for the CDR3: TGTGCCAGCAGCGACCAGCCGATCTCCTACGAGCAGTACTTC.

CDR3 loop: CASRYPRGGASGNTIYF. CDR3 bases: TGTGCCAGCAGGTATCCCCGGGGGGGAGCCTCTGGAAACACCATATATTTT. This chain links TRBV28 with TRBJ1-3, with D tentatively TRBD1 (5 bases). CDR3 size: 17 residues. The germline CDR1 and CDR2 sequences are MDHEN and SYDVKM. V lost 6 bases, J lost 0 bases, and 18 bases lay in between.

The V call is TRBV6-1, the J call TRBJ1-1; D is ambiguous. CDR3 length: 14 residues. V was clipped by 2 bases and J by 0 bases, with 7 bases between them. Germline V gene data show CDR1 as MNHNS and CDR2 as SASEGT. The CDR3 spells CASSEFAMNTEAFF. For the CDR3, the DNA is TGTGCCAGCAGTGAATTCGCTATGAACACTGAAGCTTTCTTT.

This clone occurred once. The chain employs TRBV18 and TRBJ1-2, with TRBD1 as a possible D gene (5 bases). Trimming pared 0 bases from V and 6 bases from J, leaving 8 bases between. Germline V gives CDR1 KGHSH, CDR2 LQKENI. CDR3 length equals 13 residues. Here the CDR3 reads CASSPPGGDGYTF. The DNA for the CDR3 is TGTGCCAGCTCACCACCTGGAGGGGATGGCTACACCTTC.

The genes are TRBV5-4 and TRBJ2-1; 7 bases match TRBD2. The CDR3 has 13 residues. Germline values: CDR1 SGHNT, CDR2 YYREEE (reference sequence). The junction had 8 bases not matched to a gene; V was cut back by 4 bases and J by 10 bases. CDR3 sequence (DNA): TGTGCCAGCAGCGCGCCTAGCGGCGGAGAGCAGTTCTTC. Protein product: CASSAPSGGEQFF.

On this clone itself: Other DNA sequences in the same sample also yield this CDR3. The chain uses TRBV7-2 and TRBJ2-7; D remains unclear. The CDR3 spans 13 residues. With 1 base removed from V and 0 bases from J, the gap between germline ends came to 4 bases. Per germline, CDR1 SGHTA and CDR2 FQGNSA. The CDR3 loop is CASSLVPSYEQYF. As DNA, the CDR3 is TGTGCCAGCAGCTTAGTTCCCTCCTACGAGCAGTACTTC. Drawing the rest from reference TRBV7-2 and TRBJ2-7, the complete variable domain is GAGVSQSPSNKVTEKGKDVELRCDPISGHTALYWYRQSLGQGLEFLIYFQGNSAPDKSGLPSDRFSAERTGGSVSTLTIQRTQQEDSAVYLCASSLVPSYEQYFGPGTRLTVT.

The rearrangement links TRBV6-1 to TRBJ2-2; tentatively, D is TRBD2 (5 bases). The CDR3 runs 15 residues. Germline CDR1 is MNHNS and CDR2 is SASEGT. V lost 6 bases and J lost 5, with 16 bases in between. CDR3 in DNA: TGTGCCAGCAGCCCTACGGGGTGGAGGACCGGGGAGCTGTTTTTT. Amino acid sequence: CASSPTGWRTGELFF.

This rearrangement joins TRBV5-1 to TRBJ2-2; D might be TRBD2 (6 bases). This CDR3 region has 16 residues. The germline gives CDR1 SGHRS, CDR2 YFSETQ. Trimming took off 0 bases at V and 6 bases at J, with 15 bases between the two ends. The CDR3 DNA reads as TGCGCCAGCAGCTTGGGCGGGGTTATTTCTGCCGGGGAGCTGTTTTTT. The encoded protein is CASSLGGVISAGELFF.

This chain links TRBV27 with TRBJ2-3; the match to TRBD2 covers 7 bases. V lost 3 bases to trimming and J lost 1 base; unmatched junction nucleotides: 4. Looked up from germline, CDR1 is MNHEY and CDR2 is SMNVEV (reference sequence). The CDR3 covers 15 residues. The CDR3 DNA reads TGTGCCAGCAGTTTGACTAGCATGGGCACAGATACGCAGTATTTT. It encodes CASSLTSMGTDTQYF.

The V call is TRBV5-1, the J call TRBJ2-3; 14 bases agree with TRBD2. The CDR3 is 17 amino acids. The junction had 4 bases not matched to a gene; V was cut back by 0 bases and J by 4 bases. CDR1 and CDR2 from the germline V gene are SGHRS and YFSETQ. The DNA of the CDR3 is TGCGCCAGCAGCTTGGGACTAGCGGGAGGGGGAGCAGATACGCAGTATTTT. Translation: CASSLGLAGGGADTQYF.

J is TRBJ2-7 and V is TRBV29-1; no reliable D call. In germline, CDR1 is SQVTM, CDR2 ANQGSEA. The CDR3 is 14 residues long. Trimming left V 3 bases short and J 0 bases short, with 12 bases between. The CDR3 is CSVENLLSSYEQYF. CDR3 sequence (DNA): TGCAGCGTTGAGAATCTCCTGAGCTCCTACGAGCAGTACTTC.

This rearrangement joins TRBV6-1 to TRBJ2-1; 10 nucleotides agree with TRBD2. Trimming at V came to 3 bases and at J to 0 bases, leaving 11 bases not matched to a gene. The length of the CDR3 is 19 residues. Germline assignment: CDR1 MNHNS and CDR2 SASEGT. The CDR3 DNA follows: TGTGCCAGCAGTGATAGCGGGAGGTTTCTGGCCGGCTCCTACAATGAGCAGTTCTTC. This codes for CASSDSGRFLAGSYNEQFF.

The chain carries TRBV5-6 and TRBJ2-1, with D possibly being TRBD2 (5 bases). The length of the CDR3 is 15 residues. Germline V CDR1 and CDR2: SGHDT, YYEEEE. The ends were cut back, 0 bases at V and 6 bases at J, with 13 bases in the middle. CDR3 amino acids: CASSLGLQRANEQFF. The CDR3 bases are TGTGCCAGCAGCTTGGGGCTCCAGAGGGCCAATGAGCAGTTCTTC.

The V gene is TRBV7-9, the J gene TRBJ1-4; the match to TRBD1 covers 7 bases. This CDR3 comprises 15 residues. In germline, CDR1 is SEHNR, CDR2 FQNEAQ (reference sequence). V lost 5 bases, J lost 4 bases, and 7 bases stayed unmatched. This CDR3 reads CASSLGTAFNEKLFF. The DNA of the CDR3 is TGTGCCAGCAGCCTCGGGACAGCTTTTAATGAAAAACTGTTTTTT.

The genes are TRBV29-1 and TRBJ1-1; weak D call: TRBD1 (6 bases). This CDR3 contains 10 residues. Germline CDR1 SQVTM, CDR2 ANQGSEA. V lost 6 bases and J 7 bases, leaving 9 bases between the germline ends. Here the CDR3 DNA reads TGCAGCGTCGAGGACAGTGAAGCTTTCTTT. As protein: CSVEDSEAFF.

The V call is TRBV18, the J call TRBJ1-3, with D maybe TRBD1 (6 bases). CDR3 length: 18 residues. Trimming took off 3 bases at V and 2 bases at J, with 20 bases between the two ends. From germline, CDR1 is KGHSH and CDR2 LQKENI. The CDR3 region is CASSPLFGGPQPGNTIYF. CDR3 DNA: TGTGCCAGCTCACCGCTATTCGGGGGCCCCCAGCCTGGAAACACCATATATTTT. The full variable domain, rest sourced from reference TRBV18 and TRBJ1-3, is NAGVMQNPRHLVRRRGQEARLRCSPMKGHSHVYWYRQLPEEGLKFMVYLQKENIIDESGMPKERFSAEFPKEGPSILRIQQVVRGDSAAYFCASSPLFGGPQPGNTIYFGEGSWLTVV.

V gene TRBV29-1 combines with J gene TRBJ1-1; D might be TRBD1 (6 bases). This CDR3 spans 12 amino acids. Trimming took off 8 bases at V and 4 bases at J, with 14 bases between the two ends. Germline V CDR1 and CDR2: SQVTM, ANQGSEA. The DNA for the CDR3 is TGCAGCACTTTACAGGGCGGCACTGAAGCTTTCTTT. This gives the protein CSTLQGGTEAFF.

This chain joins TRBV10-2 and TRBJ2-5; D uncertain. The CDR3 totals 12 residues. V was clipped by 8 bases and J by 3 bases, with 10 bases between them. CDR1 and CDR2 from the germline V gene are WSHSY and SAAADI. The CDR3 DNA is TGCGCCAGCTGTCGGACGGAAGAGACCCAGTACTTC. The encoded protein is CASCRTEETQYF.